This TCR beta chain was found in a study of a mutant IDH1 vaccine in newly diagnosed glioma. At the level of the study: Vaccine dosing followed radiotherapy by 4-6 weeks, or accompanied temozolomide cycles. Standard pretreatment was either radiotherapy, temozolomide, or, for most, radiochemotherapy with temozolomide. Study observations and caveats: Pseudoprogression seemingly bore no relation to changes in top peripheral T cell clonotypes.

Noted time point: week 11, during vaccination. Every single dose of the vaccine, 300 ug of mutant IDH1 20-mer peptide, came with topical imiquimod. New WHO grade 3 or 4 astrocytomas that were IDH1-mutant and ATRX-lost had been found in donors. Sequencing was performed with immunoSEQ multiplex PCR; in TCRdb, only in-frame clones are kept and a portion is missing. The sample includes 30,000 to 35,000 clones, nearly 90% of them seen just once. There are 15 residues in the CDR3. The V and J ends lost 1 base and 5 bases, in that order; junction bases with no gene match: 2. The V gene's germline CDR1 is SGHTA and CDR2 FQGNSA. In regard to this clone: What it binds is not known.

The clonotype originates from a man aged 18 to 30 with glioma. The V call is TRBV7-2, the J call TRBJ1-5, with TRBD1 identical over 10 bases. This specimen was PBMCs, taken from a glioma patient whose treatment included an IDH1 peptide vaccine. The CDR3 loop reads CASSLGDRGYQPQHF. CDR3 sequence (DNA): TGTGCCAGCAGCTTAGGGGACAGGGGCTATCAGCCCCAGCATTTT.